This TCR beta chain was obtained from a study of spatial heterogeneity in lung cancer. Points from the study as a whole: In blood, ubiquitous expanded tumor TCRs appeared more at resection than follow-up.

All TCR cDNA molecules were individually tagged with a unique molecular identifier. Each CDR3 protein is one row after TCRdb ran MiXCR on the 5' RACE reads. The sample gives about 50,000 distinct CDR3 sequences, roughly 7.6% of which show up once; approximately 13% is in the top ten. CDR1 is LGHDT and CDR2 is YNNKEL in the germline V gene (reference sequence). V gave up 1 base and J gave up 2 bases, with 11 bases separating them. This CDR3 is built from 15 residues. Specified time point: sample taken at primary tumor resection. Whole RNA from tumor, nontumor lung or frozen PBMC was sequenced unsorted. The donor population consisted of 72 patients with untreated, early-stage non-small cell lung cancer. In regard to this clonotype: Its antigen is as yet unknown.

The sequence was obtained from a female donor with early-stage non-small cell lung cancer. Sequences were derived from PBMCs, sampled at surgery. This chain links TRBV3-1 with TRBJ2-5, with a possible D match to TRBD1 (6 bases). The CDR3 region is CASSQVGGQQETQYF. The CDR3 bases are TGTGCCAGCAGCCAAGTAGGCGGACAGCAAGAGACCCAGTACTTC.